This paragraph reports one TCR beta chain. Its antigen is undetermined. Per germline, CDR1 PRHDT and CDR2 FYEKMQ (reference sequence). The CDR3 covers 16 residues. Between the trimmed V and J ends, which lost 0 bases and 1 base, there was a span of 12 bases. This entry belongs to a study of identifying expanded T cells in peripheral blood. Study conclusions and caveats: About 1.2 clones differed between technical replicates, versus about 15 and 19 over time.

The repertoire was sequenced with immunoSEQ multiplex PCR; TCRdb's copy has only in-frame clones and lacks some. Of about 100,000 clones listed, over 80% are singletons. The chain employs TRBV13 and TRBJ1-1; D gene ambiguous. The source of this sequence is a person aged 18 to 70 in good health. The material sequenced was blood. CDR3 sequence (DNA): TGTGCCAGCAGCTTAGGTCCGGTGAGGGCGAACACTGAAGCTTTCTTT. It specifies CASSLGPVRANTEAFF.